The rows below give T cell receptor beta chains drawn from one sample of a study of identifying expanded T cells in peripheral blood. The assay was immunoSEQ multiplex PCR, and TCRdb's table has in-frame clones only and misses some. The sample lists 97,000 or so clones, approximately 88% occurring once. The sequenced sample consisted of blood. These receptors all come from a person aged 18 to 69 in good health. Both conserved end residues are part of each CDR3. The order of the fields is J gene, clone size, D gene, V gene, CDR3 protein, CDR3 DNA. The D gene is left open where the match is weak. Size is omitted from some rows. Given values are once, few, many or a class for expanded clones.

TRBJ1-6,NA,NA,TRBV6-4,CASRALPGGNSPLHF,TGTGCCAGCAGAGCCTTGCCGGGGGGAAATTCACCCCTCCACTTT
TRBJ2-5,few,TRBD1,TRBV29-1,CSARETGEYQETQYF,TGCAGCGCTCGAGAGACAGGGGAATATCAAGAGACCCAGTACTTC
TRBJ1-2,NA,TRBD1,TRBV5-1,CASRLQGVYGYTF,TGCGCCAGCAGACTTCAGGGGGTCTATGGCTACACCTTC
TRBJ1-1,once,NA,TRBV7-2,CASSPLSTGPNTEAFF,TGTGCCAGCAGCCCACTCTCGACGGGTCCAAACACTGAAGCTTTCTTT
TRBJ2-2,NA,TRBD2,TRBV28,CASTLLREGNTGELFF,TGTGCCAGCACCCTACTCAGGGAGGGGAACACCGGGGAGCTGTTTTTT
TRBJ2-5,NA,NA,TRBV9,CASSVGIADLRETQYF,TGTGCCAGCAGCGTAGGTATAGCGGACCTAAGGGAGACCCAGTACTTC
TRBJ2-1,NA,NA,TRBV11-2,CASSSGLVYNEQFF,TGTGCCAGCAGCTCAGGACTGGTCTACAATGAGCAGTTCTTC
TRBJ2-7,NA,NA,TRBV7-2,CASRPEGGISYEQYF,TGTGCCAGCCGCCCGGAGGGGGGGATCTCCTACGAGCAGTACTTC
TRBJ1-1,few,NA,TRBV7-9,CASSLAGWLNTEAFF,TGTGCCAGCAGCTTAGCTGGATGGTTAAACACTGAAGCTTTCTTT
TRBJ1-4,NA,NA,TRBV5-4,CASSFQGGDEKLFF,TGTGCCAGCAGCTTTCAAGGGGGGGATGAAAAACTGTTTTTT
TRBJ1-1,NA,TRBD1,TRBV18,CASSPQDRGQSRAGAFF,TGTGCCAGCTCACCACAGGACAGGGGGCAATCTAGGGCGGGAGCTTTCTTT
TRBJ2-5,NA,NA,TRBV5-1,CASSPSGARPETQYF,TGCGCCAGCAGCCCCTCGGGGGCGAGGCCTGAGACCCAGTACTTC
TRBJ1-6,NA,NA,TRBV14,CASSQARGFYNSPLHF,TGTGCCAGCAGCCAAGCCAGGGGTTTCTATAATTCACCCCTCCACTTT
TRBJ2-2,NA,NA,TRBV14,CASSQDRGSGELFF,TGTGCCAGCAGCCAAGATAGAGGGAGCGGGGAGCTGTTTTTT
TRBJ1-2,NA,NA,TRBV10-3,CAISVAVNYGYTF,TGTGCCATCAGTGTCGCGGTTAACTATGGCTACACCTTC
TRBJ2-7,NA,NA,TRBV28,CASSRGLSPYEQYF,TGTGCCAGCAGCCGGGGACTTAGCCCCTACGAGCAGTACTTC
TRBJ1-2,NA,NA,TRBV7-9,CVPGDYGYTF,TGTGTTCCAGGAGACTATGGCTACACCTTC
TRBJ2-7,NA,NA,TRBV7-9,CASRRVLSSYEQYF,TGTGCCAGCAGGCGGGTCCTCTCCTCCTACGAGCAGTACTTC
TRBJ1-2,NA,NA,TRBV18,CASGSLLRDGYTF,TGTGCCAGCGGTAGCTTGCTTAGGGATGGCTACACCTTC
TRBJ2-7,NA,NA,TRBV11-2,CASSVSLASDTYEQYF,TGTGCCAGCAGCGTCAGTTTGGCTAGCGATACCTACGAGCAGTACTTC
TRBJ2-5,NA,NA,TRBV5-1,CASSAGTLQETQYF,TGCGCCAGCAGCGCCGGGACACTCCAAGAGACCCAGTACTTC
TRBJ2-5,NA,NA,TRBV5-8,CASSLMFAETQYF,TGTGCCAGCAGCTTGATGTTTGCGGAGACCCAGTACTTC
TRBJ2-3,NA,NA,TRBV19,CASSEKVPLTDTQYF,TGTGCCAGTAGTGAAAAGGTTCCTCTCACAGATACGCAGTATTTT
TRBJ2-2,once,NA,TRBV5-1,CASSLDGFATGELFF,TGCGCCAGCAGCTTGGATGGGTTCGCCACCGGGGAGCTGTTTTTT
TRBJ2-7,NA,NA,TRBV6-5,CASSYSATISYEQYF,TGTGCCAGCAGTTACTCCGCCACAATCTCCTACGAGCAGTACTTC
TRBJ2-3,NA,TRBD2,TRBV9,CASSGLTPRGADTQYF,TGTGCCAGCAGCGGTTTAACCCCTCGGGGGGCAGATACGCAGTATTTT
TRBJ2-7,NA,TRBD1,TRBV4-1,CASSPRQGAYEQYF,TGCGCCAGCAGCCCCCGACAGGGGGCTTACGAGCAGTACTTC
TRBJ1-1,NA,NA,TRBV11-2,CASSPLSGHRSTEAFF,TGTGCCAGCAGCCCCCTTTCGGGACACCGGTCCACTGAAGCTTTCTTT
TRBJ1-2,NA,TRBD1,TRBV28,CASRPDRGRSNYGYTF,TGTGCCAGCAGGCCCGACAGGGGGCGATCTAACTATGGCTACACCTTC
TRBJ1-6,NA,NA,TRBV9,CASSAKGWDSPLHF,TGTGCCAGCAGCGCAAAAGGATGGGATTCACCCCTCCACTTT
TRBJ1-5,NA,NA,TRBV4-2,CASSQSDESRGNPNQPQHF,TGTGCCAGCAGCCAATCAGACGAGAGCAGGGGAAACCCCAATCAGCCCCAGCATTTT
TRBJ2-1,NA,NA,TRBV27,CASSPSEAGSFTRSFF,TGTGCCAGCAGCCCTTCTGAGGCGGGCTCCTTTACAAGATCATTCTTC
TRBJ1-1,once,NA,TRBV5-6,CASSFIGEAAFF,TGTGCCAGCAGCTTTATAGGGGAGGCAGCTTTCTTT
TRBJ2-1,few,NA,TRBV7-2,CASSLAGSYNEQFF,TGTGCCAGCAGCTTAGCCGGCTCCTACAATGAGCAGTTCTTC
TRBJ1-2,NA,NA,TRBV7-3,CASSPEPGNYGYTF,TGTGCCAGCAGCCCAGAGCCCGGAAACTATGGCTACACCTTC
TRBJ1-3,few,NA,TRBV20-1,CSARVLDTIYF,TGCAGTGCCAGGGTTTTGGACACCATATATTTT
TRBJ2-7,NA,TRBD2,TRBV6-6,CASSPRTSGRGHEQYF,TGTGCCAGCAGTCCTAGGACTAGCGGGAGAGGCCACGAGCAGTACTTC
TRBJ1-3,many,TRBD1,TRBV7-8,CASSRDRAGNTIYF,TGTGCCAGCAGCCGGGACAGGGCCGGAAACACCATATATTTT
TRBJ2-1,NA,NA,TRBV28,CASSPPSGSSSLYNEQFF,TGTGCCAGCAGTCCCCCTTCAGGGTCATCCTCTTTATACAATGAGCAGTTCTTC
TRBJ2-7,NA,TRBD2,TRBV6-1,CASSEMASGSYEQYF,TGTGCCAGCAGTGAGATGGCTAGCGGATCCTACGAGCAGTACTTC
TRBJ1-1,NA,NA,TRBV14,CASSQGVRLTEAFF,TGTGCCAGCAGCCAAGGAGTGAGGCTCACTGAAGCTTTCTTT
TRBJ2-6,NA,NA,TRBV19,CATRAPPSQASGANVLTF,TGTGCCACTCGTGCCCCACCGTCCCAGGCCTCTGGGGCCAACGTCCTGACTTTC
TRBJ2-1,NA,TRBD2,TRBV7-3,CASSSRKGGLAGPYNEQFF,TGTGCCAGCAGCTCCCGGAAGGGTGGACTAGCGGGTCCCTATAATGAGCAGTTCTTC
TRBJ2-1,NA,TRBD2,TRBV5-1,CASSPTPLAGYNEQFF,TGCGCCAGCAGCCCGACGCCCCTAGCGGGGTACAATGAGCAGTTCTTC
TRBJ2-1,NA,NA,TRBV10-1,CASSESLGNEQFF,TGCGCCAGCAGTGAATCTTTGGGGAATGAGCAGTTCTTC
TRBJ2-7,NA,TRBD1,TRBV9,CASSVGTGVYEQYF,TGTGCCAGCAGCGTAGGGACAGGGGTCTACGAGCAGTACTTC